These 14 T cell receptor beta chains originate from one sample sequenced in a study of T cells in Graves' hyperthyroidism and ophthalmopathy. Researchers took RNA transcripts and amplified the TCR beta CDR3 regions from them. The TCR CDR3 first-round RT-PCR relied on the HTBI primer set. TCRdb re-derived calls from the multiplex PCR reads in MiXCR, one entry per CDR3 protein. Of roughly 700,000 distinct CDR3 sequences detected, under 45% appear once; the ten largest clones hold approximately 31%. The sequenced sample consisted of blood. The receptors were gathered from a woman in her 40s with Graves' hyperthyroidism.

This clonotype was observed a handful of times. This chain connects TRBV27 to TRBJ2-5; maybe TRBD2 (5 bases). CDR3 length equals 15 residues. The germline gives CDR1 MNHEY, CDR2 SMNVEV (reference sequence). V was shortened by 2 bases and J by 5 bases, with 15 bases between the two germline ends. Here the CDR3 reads CASSLGFGVGETQYF. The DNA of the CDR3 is TGTGCCAGCAGTTTAGGGTTCGGGGTTGGCGAGACCCAGTACTTC.

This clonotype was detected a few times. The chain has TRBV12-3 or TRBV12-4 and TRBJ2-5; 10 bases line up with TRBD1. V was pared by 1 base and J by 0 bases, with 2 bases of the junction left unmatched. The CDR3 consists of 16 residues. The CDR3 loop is CASSLVGTGDQETQYF. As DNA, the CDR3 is TGTGCCAGCAGTTTAGTTGGGACAGGGGACCAAGAGACCCAGTACTTC.

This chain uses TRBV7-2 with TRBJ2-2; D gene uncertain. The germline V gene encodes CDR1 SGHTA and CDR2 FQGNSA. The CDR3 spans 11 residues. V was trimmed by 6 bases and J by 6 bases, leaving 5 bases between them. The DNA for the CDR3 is TGTGCCAGCAGAGCAGCCGGGGAGCTGTTTTTT. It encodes CASRAAGELFF.

The CDR3 DNA sequence: TGCGCCAGCAGCCAAGATAAATATGGCTACACCTTC. Its translation is CASSQDKYGYTF. J is TRBJ1-2 and V is TRBV4-3; D is ambiguous. The V end was cut by 0 bases, the J end by 5 bases, with 4 bases between. Germline V gene lookup returns CDR1 LGHNA and CDR2 YSLEER. The CDR3 spans 12 residues.

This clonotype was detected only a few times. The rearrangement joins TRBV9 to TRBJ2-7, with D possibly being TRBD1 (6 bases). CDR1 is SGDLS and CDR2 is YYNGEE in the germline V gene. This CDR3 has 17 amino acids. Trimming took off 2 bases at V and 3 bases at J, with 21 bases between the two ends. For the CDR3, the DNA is TGTGCCAGCAGCGTCAAATACAGGGCCGACCTTCACTACGAGCAGTACTTC. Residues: CASSVKYRADLHYEQYF.

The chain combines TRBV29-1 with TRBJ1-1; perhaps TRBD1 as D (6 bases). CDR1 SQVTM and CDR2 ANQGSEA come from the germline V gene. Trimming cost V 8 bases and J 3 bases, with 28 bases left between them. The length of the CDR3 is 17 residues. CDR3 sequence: CSPGFPGHIRRDTEAFF. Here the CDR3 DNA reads TGCAGCCCAGGGTTCCCGGGACATATAAGAAGGGACACTGAAGCTTTCTTT.

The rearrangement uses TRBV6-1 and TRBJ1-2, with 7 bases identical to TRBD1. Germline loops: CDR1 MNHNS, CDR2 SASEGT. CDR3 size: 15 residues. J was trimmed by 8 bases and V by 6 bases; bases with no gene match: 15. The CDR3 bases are TGTGCCAGCAGGTCTAGACCGGGACAGACGGGCGGCTACACCTTC. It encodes CASRSRPGQTGGYTF.

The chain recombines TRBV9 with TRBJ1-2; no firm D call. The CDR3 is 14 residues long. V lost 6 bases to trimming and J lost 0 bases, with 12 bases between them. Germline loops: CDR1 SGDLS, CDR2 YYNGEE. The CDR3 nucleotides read TGTGCCAGCACCCCCGCGGGAGCTAACTATGGCTACACCTTC. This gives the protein CASTPAGANYGYTF.

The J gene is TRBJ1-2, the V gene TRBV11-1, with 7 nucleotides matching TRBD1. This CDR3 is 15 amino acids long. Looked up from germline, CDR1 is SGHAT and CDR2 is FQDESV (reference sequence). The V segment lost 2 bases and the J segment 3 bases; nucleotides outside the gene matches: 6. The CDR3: CASSLSADRDYGYTF. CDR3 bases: TGTGCCAGCAGCTTAAGCGCAGACAGGGACTATGGCTACACCTTC.

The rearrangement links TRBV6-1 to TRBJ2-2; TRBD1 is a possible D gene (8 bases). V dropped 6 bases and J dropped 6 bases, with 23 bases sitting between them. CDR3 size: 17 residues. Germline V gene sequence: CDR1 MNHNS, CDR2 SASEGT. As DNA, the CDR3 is TGTGCCAGCAGGGAGATGCCGCAGGGGGCGGGGGCCGGGGAGCTGTTTTTT. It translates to CASREMPQGAGAGELFF.

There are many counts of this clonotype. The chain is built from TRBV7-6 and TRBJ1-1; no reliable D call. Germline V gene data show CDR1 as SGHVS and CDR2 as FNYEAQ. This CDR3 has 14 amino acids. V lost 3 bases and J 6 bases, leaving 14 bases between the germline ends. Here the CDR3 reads CASSFPFVGPEAFF. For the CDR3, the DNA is TGTGCCAGCAGCTTCCCCTTTGTGGGTCCTGAAGCTTTCTTT.

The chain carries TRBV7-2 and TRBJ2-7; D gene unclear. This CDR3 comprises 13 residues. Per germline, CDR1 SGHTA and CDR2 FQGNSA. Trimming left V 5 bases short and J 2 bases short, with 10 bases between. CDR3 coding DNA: TGTGCCAGCAGCCCGGGCGATCCCTACGAGCAGTACTTC. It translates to CASSPGDPYEQYF.

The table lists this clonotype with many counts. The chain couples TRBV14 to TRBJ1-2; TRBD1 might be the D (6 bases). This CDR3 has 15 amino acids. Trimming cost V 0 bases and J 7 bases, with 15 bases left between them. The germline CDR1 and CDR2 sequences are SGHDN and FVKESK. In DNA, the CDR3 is TGTGCCAGCAGCCAAGACGGATTACAGGGATCTGGCTACACCTTC. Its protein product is CASSQDGLQGSGYTF.

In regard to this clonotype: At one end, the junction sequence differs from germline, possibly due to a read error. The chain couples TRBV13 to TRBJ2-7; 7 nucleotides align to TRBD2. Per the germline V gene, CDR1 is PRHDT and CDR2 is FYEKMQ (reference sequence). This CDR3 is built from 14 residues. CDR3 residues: CASSLGRGDYELYF. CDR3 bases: TGTGCCAGCAGCCTAGGGAGAGGGGACTACGAGCTGTACTTC.